This TCR beta chain was identified during a study of blood T cell repertoires in COVID-19. Study context: The samples span acute and convalescent COVID-19 from the United States, Italy and Spain. T cells, B-cell-depleted T cells, or PBMCs provided the cDNA or gDNA that served as material.

Per the original methods: Estimates of nucleated cell counts were drawn from the amplification of reference gene primers. Assay used: immunoSEQ multiplex PCR; TCRdb lists only in-frame clones, some missing. V and J calls and clone size are as listed in that table; D and trimming were resolved from the DNA. Among approximately 150,000 clones listed, 75% to 90% were seen once. In germline, CDR1 is SGHRS, CDR2 YFSETQ. With V trimmed by 4 bases and J by 2 bases, 8 bases remained unmatched. The CDR3 spans 17 residues. Sequenced sample: peripheral blood. The TCR sequence derives from a woman in her sixties with active or convalescent COVID-19. The chain couples TRBV5-1 to TRBJ2-5; TRBD2 aligns across 13 bases. The DNA of the CDR3 is TGCGCCAGCAGCGCGGGACTAGCGGGGTCAAATCAAGAGACCCAGTACTTC. This gives the protein CASSAGLAGSNQETQYF.